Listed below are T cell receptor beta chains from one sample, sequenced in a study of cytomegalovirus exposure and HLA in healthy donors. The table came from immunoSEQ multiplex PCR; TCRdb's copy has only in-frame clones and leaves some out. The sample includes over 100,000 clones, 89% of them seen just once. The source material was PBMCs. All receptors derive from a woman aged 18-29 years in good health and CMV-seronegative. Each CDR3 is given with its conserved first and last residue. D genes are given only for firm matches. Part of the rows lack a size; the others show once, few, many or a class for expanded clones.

CASSVSRSEDRPNTEAFF	TGTGCCAGCAGCGTATCTCGTTCGGAAGACAGGCCGAACACTGAAGCTTTCTTT	-	-	TRBV9	TRBJ1-1
CASTHRGQGGLNTEAFF	TGTGCCAGCACTCACCGGGGACAGGGAGGTCTGAACACTGAAGCTTTCTTT	TRBD1	-	TRBV7-9	TRBJ1-1
CASRKGWGTFNYGYTF	TGTGCCAGCAGAAAGGGGTGGGGGACATTTAACTATGGCTACACCTTC	-	-	TRBV2	TRBJ1-2
CASSDPGGTGEKLFF	TGCGCCAGCAGCGACCCAGGGGGTACTGGTGAAAAACTGTTTTTT	TRBD1	once	TRBV5-1	TRBJ1-4
CASSNRDRVGTQYF	TGCGCCAGCAGCAATCGTGACAGGGTAGGGACCCAGTACTTC	TRBD1	-	TRBV5-1	TRBJ2-5
CASSHRRMQETQYF	TGTGCCAGCAGTCACAGAAGGATGCAAGAGACCCAGTACTTC	-	few	TRBV11-2	TRBJ2-5
CASSLAGRNTEAFF	TGTGCCAGCTCATTGGCCGGGAGAAACACTGAAGCTTTCTTT	-	-	TRBV18	TRBJ1-1
CASSEGFEDGSTGELFF	TGTGCCAGCAGTGAAGGTTTCGAGGACGGGAGCACCGGGGAGCTGTTTTTT	-	-	TRBV2	TRBJ2-2
CASSEPTRQGVNNEQFF	TGTGCCAGCAGTGAACCAACCCGACAGGGGGTCAACAATGAGCAGTTCTTC	TRBD1	-	TRBV6-1	TRBJ2-1
CASSVGGTDYSPLHF	TGTGCCAGCAGCGTAGGGGGGACAGATTATTCACCCCTCCACTTT	TRBD1	-	TRBV9	TRBJ1-6
CASRGLNEQFF	TGTGCCAGCAGGGGGCTCAATGAGCAGTTCTTC	-	-	TRBV11-2	TRBJ2-1
CASSDRNYGYTF	TGTGCCAGCTCCGACAGGAACTATGGCTACACCTTC	-	-	TRBV7-8	TRBJ1-2
CASSGQGSRYGYTF	TGTGCCAGCAGCGGACAGGGTTCTCGCTATGGCTACACCTTC	TRBD1	-	TRBV9	TRBJ1-2
CASSLGGTTEAFF	TGCGCCAGCAGCTTGGGTGGCACAACTGAAGCTTTCTTT	-	-	TRBV5-1	TRBJ1-1
CASSYFGGGETQYF	TGTGCCAGCAGTTACTTTGGGGGCGGGGAGACCCAGTACTTC	-	-	TRBV6-6	TRBJ2-5
CASSSQENQPQHF	TGTGCCAGCAGCTCACAAGAAAATCAGCCCCAGCATTTT	-	-	TRBV7-9	TRBJ1-5
CASSSTGAGQETQYF	TGCGCCAGCAGCTCCACTGGAGCGGGTCAAGAGACCCAGTACTTC	-	-	TRBV5-1	TRBJ2-5
CASSPRQQGYGYTF	TGTGCCAGCAGCCCTCGTCAGCAGGGCTATGGCTACACCTTC	-	few	TRBV7-6	TRBJ1-2
CASSKLAGGNNEQFF	TGTGCCAGCAGTAAACTAGCGGGGGGGAACAATGAGCAGTTCTTC	TRBD2	-	TRBV25-1	TRBJ2-1
CASITGTEFYGYTF	TGTGCCAGCATCACCGGGACAGAGTTTTATGGCTACACCTTC	TRBD1	-	TRBV5-6	TRBJ1-2
CASSLSLLISRWNTEAFF	TGTGCCAGCAGCCTTTCTCTGCTTATATCCCGGTGGAACACTGAAGCTTTCTTT	-	-	TRBV11-3	TRBJ1-1
CAGTSGGGGYTF	TGTGCCGGCACGTCAGGGGGTGGTGGCTACACCTTC	TRBD1	-	TRBV2	TRBJ1-2
CASSLGDRRVETQYF	TGCGCCAGCAGCTTGGGGGACAGGAGGGTAGAGACCCAGTACTTC	TRBD1	-	TRBV5-1	TRBJ2-5